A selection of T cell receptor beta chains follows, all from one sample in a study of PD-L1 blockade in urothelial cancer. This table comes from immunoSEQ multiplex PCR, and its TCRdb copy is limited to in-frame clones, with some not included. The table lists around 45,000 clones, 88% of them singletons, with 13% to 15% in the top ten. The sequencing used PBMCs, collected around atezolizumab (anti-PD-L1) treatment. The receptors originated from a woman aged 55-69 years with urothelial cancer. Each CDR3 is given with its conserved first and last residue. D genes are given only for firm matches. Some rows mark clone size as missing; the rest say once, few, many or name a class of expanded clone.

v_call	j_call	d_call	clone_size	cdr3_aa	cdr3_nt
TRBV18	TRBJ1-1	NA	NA	CASSPLGDEPAFF	TGTGCCAGCTCACCCCTAGGGGATGAACCGGCTTTCTTT
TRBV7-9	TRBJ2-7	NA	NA	CASSFLGPPYF	TGTGCCAGCAGCTTCTTGGGCCCCCCGTACTTC
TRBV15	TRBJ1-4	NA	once	CATSPGGIGEKLFF	TGTGCCACCAGCCCCGGGGGGATAGGGGAAAAACTGTTTTTT
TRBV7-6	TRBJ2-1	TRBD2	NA	CASSLMSLASGYNEQFF	TGTGCCAGCAGCTTAATGTCATTGGCTAGCGGATACAATGAGCAGTTCTTC
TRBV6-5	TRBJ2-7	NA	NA	CASTDMGAVGYEQYF	TGTGCCAGTACTGACATGGGGGCGGTGGGGTACGAGCAGTACTTC
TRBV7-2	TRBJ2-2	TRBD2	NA	CASSLGLALSGELFF	TGTGCCAGCAGCTTAGGACTAGCTCTCTCCGGGGAGCTGTTTTTT
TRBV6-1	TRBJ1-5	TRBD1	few	CASTGGRGNQPQHF	TGTGCCAGCACAGGGGGAAGGGGCAATCAGCCCCAGCATTTT
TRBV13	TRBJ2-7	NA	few	CASSPTGTYEQYF	TGTGCCAGCAGTCCTACAGGCACCTACGAGCAGTACTTC
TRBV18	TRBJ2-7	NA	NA	CASSPPSSLYEQYF	TGTGCCAGCTCCCCTCCGAGTTCCCTGTACGAGCAGTACTTC
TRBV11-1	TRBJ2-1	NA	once	CASSPRWGLINNEQFF	TGTGCCAGCAGCCCTCGCTGGGGGCTAATAAACAATGAGCAGTTCTTC
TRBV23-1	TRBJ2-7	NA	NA	CASSQAKTDPTYEQYF	TGCGCCAGCAGTCAAGCAAAGACTGACCCTACCTACGAGCAGTACTTC
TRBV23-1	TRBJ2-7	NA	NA	CASSRGQCDSYEQYF	TGCGCCAGCAGCCGAGGACAGTGCGACTCCTACGAGCAGTACTTC
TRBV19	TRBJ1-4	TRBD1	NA	CASQPTSGTDNEKLFF	TGTGCCAGCCAACCGACCTCCGGGACAGATAATGAAAAACTGTTTTTT
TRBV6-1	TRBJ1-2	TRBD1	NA	CASSTGTGFFYGYTF	TGTGCCAGCAGTACCGGGACAGGCTTCTTCTATGGCTACACCTTC
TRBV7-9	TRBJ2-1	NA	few	CASSLDQGTEQFF	TGTGCCAGCAGCTTAGATCAGGGCACTGAGCAGTTCTTC
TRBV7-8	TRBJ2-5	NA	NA	CASSLARLGLKQETQYF	TGTGCCAGCAGCTTAGCGCGGCTAGGTTTGAAACAAGAGACCCAGTACTTC
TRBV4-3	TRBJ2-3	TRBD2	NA	CASSRARGGAGADTQYF	TGCGCCAGCAGTCGAGCCCGCGGGGGGGCCGGGGCAGATACGCAGTATTTT
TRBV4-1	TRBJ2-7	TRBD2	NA	CASSQAYLTSGRVPGDEQYF	TGCGCCAGCAGCCAAGCCTATCTAACTAGCGGGAGGGTCCCCGGCGACGAGCAGTACTTC
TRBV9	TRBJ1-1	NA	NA	CASSVEQGEGYTEAFFGGSTAF	NA
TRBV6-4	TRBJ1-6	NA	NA	CASSLTLQAPLHF	TGTGCCAGCAGCCTGACATTGCAAGCACCCCTCCACTTT
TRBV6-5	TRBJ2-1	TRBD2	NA	CASSLAGGPIYEQFF	TGTGCCAGCAGTTTAGCGGGAGGGCCCATTTATGAGCAGTTCTTC
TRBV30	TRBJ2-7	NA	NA	CAWSVRRGPSSYYEQYF	TGTGCCTGGAGTGTCCGCAGGGGCCCCTCCTCCTACTACGAGCAGTACTTC
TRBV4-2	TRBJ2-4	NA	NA	CASSQDHSKNIQYF	TGTGCCAGCAGCCAAGATCATTCCAAAAACATTCAGTACTTC
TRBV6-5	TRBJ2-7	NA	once	CASSSLEHYEQYF	TGTGCCAGCAGTTCACTGGAGCACTACGAGCAGTACTTC
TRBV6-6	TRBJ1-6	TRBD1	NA	CASRPPIGTELVPLHF	TGTGCCAGCAGACCTCCCATCGGGACAGAGCTTGTGCCCCTCCACTTT
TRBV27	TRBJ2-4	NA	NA	CASSLSPSHEYF	TGTGCCAGCAGTTTATCGCCTAGCCACGAGTACTTC
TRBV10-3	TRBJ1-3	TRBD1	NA	CAITKDRGNTIYF	TGTGCCATCACCAAGGACAGGGGAAACACCATATATTTT
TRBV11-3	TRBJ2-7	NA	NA	CASSSASGGRDEQYF	TGTGCCAGCAGCTCGGCCTCGGGTGGCCGGGACGAGCAGTACTTC
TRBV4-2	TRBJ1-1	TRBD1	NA	CASSRPGQVTSGTEAFF	TGTGCCAGCAGCCGACCGGGACAGGTGACATCGGGGACTGAAGCTTTCTTT
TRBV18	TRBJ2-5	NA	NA	CASSPFTRTYRETQYF	TGTGCCAGCTCACCATTCACCCGGACATATAGAGAGACCCAGTACTTC
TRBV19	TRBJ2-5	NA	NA	CASRRGKETQYF	TGTGCCAGTAGGAGAGGGAAAGAGACCCAGTACTTC
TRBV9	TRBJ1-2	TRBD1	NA	CASSVGGQALGYTF	TGTGCCAGCAGCGTGGGTGGACAGGCTTTGGGCTACACCTTC
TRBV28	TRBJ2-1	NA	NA	CASSFYLDEQFF	TGTGCCAGCAGTTTTTACTTGGATGAGCAGTTCTTC
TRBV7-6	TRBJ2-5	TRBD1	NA	CASSLRPRTGKLQETQYF	TGTGCCAGCAGCTTAAGGCCCCGGACAGGGAAACTCCAGGAGACCCAGTACTTC
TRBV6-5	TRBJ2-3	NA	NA	CASSGGGRGDTQYF	TGTGCCAGCAGTGGGGGGGGGCGCGGGGATACGCAGTATTTT
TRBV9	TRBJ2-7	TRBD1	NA	CASSVVGTGMGTNEQYF	TGTGCCAGCAGCGTAGTCGGGACAGGGATGGGTACGAACGAGCAGTACTTC
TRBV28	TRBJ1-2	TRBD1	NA	CASSRQGYGYTF	TGTGCCAGCAGCCGACAGGGCTATGGCTACACCTTC
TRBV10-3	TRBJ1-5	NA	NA	CAISDRVRNQPQHF	TGTGCCATCAGTGACAGGGTTCGCAATCAGCCCCAGCATTTT
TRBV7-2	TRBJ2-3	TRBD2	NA	CASSLSIGSGTSGTDTQYF	TGTGCCAGCAGCTTATCCATAGGATCCGGGACTAGCGGCACAGATACGCAGTATTTT
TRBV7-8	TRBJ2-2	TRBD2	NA	CASSFRSSSGSLSGELFF	TGTGCCAGCAGCTTCAGGTCATCTAGCGGGAGTCTTTCCGGGGAGCTGTTTTTT
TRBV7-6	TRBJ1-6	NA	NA	CASSLEYRGTDSPLHF	TGTGCCAGCAGCTTAGAGTACCGGGGGACTGATTCACCCCTCCACTTT
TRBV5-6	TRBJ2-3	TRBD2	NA	CASSPVAGGLVADTQYF	TGTGCCAGCAGCCCTGTAGCGGGGGGGCTTGTCGCAGATACGCAGTATTTT
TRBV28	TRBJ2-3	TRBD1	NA	CASSLGQTTDTQYF	TGTGCCAGCAGTTTGGGACAGACCACAGATACGCAGTATTTT
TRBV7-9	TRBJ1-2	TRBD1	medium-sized	CASSSWGQGYGYTF	TGTGCCAGCAGCTCTTGGGGACAGGGCTATGGCTACACCTTC
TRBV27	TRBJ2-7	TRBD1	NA	CASSSAGTGALTRFHLYEQYF	TGTGCCAGCAGTTCAGCCGGGACAGGGGCCCTTACACGATTTCATCTCTACGAGCAGTACTTC
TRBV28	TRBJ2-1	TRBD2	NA	CASSLMETSDFDEQFF	TGTGCCAGCAGCCTAATGGAAACTAGCGATTTCGATGAGCAGTTCTTC
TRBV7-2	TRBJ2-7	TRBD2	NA	CASSYLAGASYEQYF	TGTGCCAGCAGCTATTTAGCGGGGGCCTCCTACGAGCAGTACTTC
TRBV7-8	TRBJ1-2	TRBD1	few	CASSVLRDRGFVYGYTF	TGTGCCAGCAGCGTACTCCGGGACAGGGGGTTTGTCTATGGCTACACCTTC